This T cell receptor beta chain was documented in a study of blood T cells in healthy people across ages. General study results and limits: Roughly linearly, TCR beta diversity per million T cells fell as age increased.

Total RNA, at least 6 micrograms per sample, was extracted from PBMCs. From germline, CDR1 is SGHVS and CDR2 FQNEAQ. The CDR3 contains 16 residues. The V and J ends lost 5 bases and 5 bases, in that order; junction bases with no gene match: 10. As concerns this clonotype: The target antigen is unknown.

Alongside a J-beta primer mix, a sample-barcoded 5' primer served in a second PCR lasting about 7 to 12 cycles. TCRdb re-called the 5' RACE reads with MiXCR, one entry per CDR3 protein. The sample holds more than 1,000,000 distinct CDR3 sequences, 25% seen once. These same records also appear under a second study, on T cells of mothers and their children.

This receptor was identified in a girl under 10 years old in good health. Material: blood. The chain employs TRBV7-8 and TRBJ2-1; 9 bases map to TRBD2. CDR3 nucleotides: TGTGCCAGCAGCGCCCGACCTAGCGGGGTGAACAATGAGCAGTTCTTC. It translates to CASSARPSGVNNEQFF.